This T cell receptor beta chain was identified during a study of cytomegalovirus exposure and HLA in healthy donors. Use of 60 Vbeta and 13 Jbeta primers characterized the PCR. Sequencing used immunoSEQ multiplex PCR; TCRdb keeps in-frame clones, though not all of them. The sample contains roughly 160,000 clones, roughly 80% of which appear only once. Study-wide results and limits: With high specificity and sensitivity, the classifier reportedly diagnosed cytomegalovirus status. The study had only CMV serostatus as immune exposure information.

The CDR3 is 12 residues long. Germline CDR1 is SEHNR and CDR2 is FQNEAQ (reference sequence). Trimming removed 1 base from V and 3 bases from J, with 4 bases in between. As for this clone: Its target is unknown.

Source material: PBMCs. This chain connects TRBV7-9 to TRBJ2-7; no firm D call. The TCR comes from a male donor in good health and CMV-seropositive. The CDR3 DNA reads TGTGCCAGCAGCTTAGTAGTCTACGAGCAGTACTTC. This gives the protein CASSLVVYEQYF.